The 4 T cell receptor beta chains below all came from one sample that was sequenced in a study of shared clonotypes between healthy human individuals. This table comes from immunoSEQ multiplex PCR, and its TCRdb copy is limited to in-frame clones, with some not included. Seen here are about 2.5 million clones, around 92% observed once, and the top ten hold 0.37%. The sample was naive CD4+ T cells from PBMCs. Subset described: CD45RA+ positively selected. The source of these receptors is a man between 18 and 35 years old in good health. Some clones in this sample may be carry-over from other donors' samples.

The V and J genes are TRBV10-3 and TRBJ2-7; possible D gene TRBD2, 5 bases. Trimming removed 4 bases at V and 4 bases at J, with 11 bases between. From germline, CDR1 is ENHRY and CDR2 SYGVKD. The CDR3 is 13 residues long. The CDR3, as DNA: TGTGCCATCAGTGTCGGGGTGGAGTACGAGCAGTACTTC. Amino acids: CAISVGVEYEQYF.

The chain employs TRBV4-1 and TRBJ1-5, with unresolved D. V lost 0 bases and J 3 bases, leaving 9 bases between the germline ends. The germline V gene has CDR1 MGHRA and CDR2 YSYEKL. This CDR3 spans 15 amino acids. CDR3 coding DNA: TGCGCCAGCAGCCAAGACTCCCCGGACAATCAGCCCCAGCATTTT. Encoded protein: CASSQDSPDNQPQHF.

V usage is TRBV7-6 and J usage is TRBJ2-3; 9 bases are shared with TRBD1. Germline V gene sequence: CDR1 SGHVS, CDR2 FNYEAQ. The CDR3 is 15 residues long. Germline trimming cut 4 bases from V and 6 bases from J; bases unmatched to any gene: 8. The CDR3 loop is CASSWRDRAGDTQYF. The CDR3 nucleotides read TGTGCCAGCAGCTGGAGGGACAGGGCGGGCGATACGCAGTATTTT.

The chain combines TRBV6-6 with TRBJ2-2; no clear D. The CDR3 runs 16 residues. Germline CDR1 MNHNY, CDR2 SVGAGI (reference sequence). V was cut by 0 bases and J by 6 bases, with 14 bases left in between. The CDR3 spells CASSYSSKGGAGELFF. The CDR3 region has the DNA TGTGCCAGCAGTTACTCGAGTAAGGGTGGAGCCGGGGAGCTGTTTTTT.